This T cell receptor beta chain was identified in a study of memory CD4+ T cells and cytomegalovirus serostatus. Study observations and caveats: Suggested: most of the CMV-linked TCR signature lies in CD4+ memory cells.

The sort gate was single viable CD3+CD4+CD8-CD45RO+ cells for memory CD4+ T cells. A remark on this clone: The antigen is unknown.

This CDR3 is built from 15 residues. CDR1 and CDR2 (germline): SNHLY, FYNNEI. V was pared by 7 bases and J by 5 bases, with 14 bases of the junction left unmatched. Produced via immunoSEQ multiplex PCR; TCRdb's table is partial and in-frame only. Of about 61,000 clones listed, around 86% were seen once; the top ten hold approximately 0.92%. This clonotype originated in an adult in good health and CMV-seronegative. The chain is built from TRBV2 and TRBJ2-7, with 7 bases fitting TRBD2. The sequenced sample consisted of memory CD4+ T cells from blood. In DNA, the CDR3 is TGTGCCAGCAAAGAGGAGGGACTACAGGCCCACGAGCAGTACTTC. It translates to CASKEEGLQAHEQYF.